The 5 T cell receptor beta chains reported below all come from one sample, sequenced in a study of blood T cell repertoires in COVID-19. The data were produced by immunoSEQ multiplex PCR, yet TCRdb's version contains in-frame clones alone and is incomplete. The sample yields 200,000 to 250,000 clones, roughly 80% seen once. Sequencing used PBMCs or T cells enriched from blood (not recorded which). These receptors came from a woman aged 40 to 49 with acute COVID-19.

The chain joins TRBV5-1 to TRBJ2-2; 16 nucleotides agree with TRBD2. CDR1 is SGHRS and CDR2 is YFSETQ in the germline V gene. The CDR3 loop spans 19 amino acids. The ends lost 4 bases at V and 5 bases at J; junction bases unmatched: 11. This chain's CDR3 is CASSPLGLAGGLYTGELFF. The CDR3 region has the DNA TGCGCCAGCAGCCCGCTGGGACTAGCGGGGGGGCTCTATACCGGGGAGCTGTTTTTT.

CDR3 protein: CASSYGDQPQHF. In DNA, the CDR3 is TGTGCCAGCAGTTACGGGGATCAGCCCCAGCATTTT. The genes are TRBV28 and TRBJ1-5; unclear D gene. The CDR3 sequence is 12 residues long. Germline-derived CDR1 and CDR2 are MDHEN and SYDVKM. V gave up 4 bases and J gave up 5 bases, with 6 bases separating them.

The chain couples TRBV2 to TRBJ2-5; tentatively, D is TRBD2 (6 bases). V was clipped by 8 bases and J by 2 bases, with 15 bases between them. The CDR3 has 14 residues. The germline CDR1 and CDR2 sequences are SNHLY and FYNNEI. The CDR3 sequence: CASLRGGNQETQYF. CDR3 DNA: TGTGCCAGCCTTCGTGGGGGGAATCAAGAGACCCAGTACTTC. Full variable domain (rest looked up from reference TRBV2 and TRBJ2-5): EPEVTQTPSHQVTQMGQEVILRCVPISNHLYFYWYRQILGQKVEFLVSFYNNEISEKSEIFDDQFSVERPDGSNFTLKIRSTKLEDSAMYFCASLRGGNQETQYFGPGTRLLVL.

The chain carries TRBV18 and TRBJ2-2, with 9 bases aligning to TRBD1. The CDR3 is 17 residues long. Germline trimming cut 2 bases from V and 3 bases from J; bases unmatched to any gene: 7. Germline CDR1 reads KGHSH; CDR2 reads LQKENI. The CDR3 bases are TGTGCCAGCTCACCAGGCTCGCGACAGGGGGACACCGGGGAGCTGTTTTTT. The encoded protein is CASSPGSRQGDTGELFF.

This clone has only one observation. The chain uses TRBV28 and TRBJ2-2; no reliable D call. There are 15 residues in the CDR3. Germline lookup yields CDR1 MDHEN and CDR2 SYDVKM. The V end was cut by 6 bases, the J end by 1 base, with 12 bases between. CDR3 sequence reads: CASSDTFGNTGELFF. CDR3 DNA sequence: TGTGCCAGCAGCGACACTTTTGGGAACACCGGGGAGCTGTTTTTT.